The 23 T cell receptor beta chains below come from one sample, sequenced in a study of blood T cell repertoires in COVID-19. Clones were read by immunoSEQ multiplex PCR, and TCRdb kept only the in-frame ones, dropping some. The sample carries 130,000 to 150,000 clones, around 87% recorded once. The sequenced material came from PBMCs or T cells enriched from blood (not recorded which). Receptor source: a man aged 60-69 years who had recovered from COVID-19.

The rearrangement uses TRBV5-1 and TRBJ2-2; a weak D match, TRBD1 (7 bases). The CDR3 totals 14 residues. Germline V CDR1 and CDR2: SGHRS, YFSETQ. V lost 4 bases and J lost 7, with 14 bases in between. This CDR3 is CASSPQGGGGELFF. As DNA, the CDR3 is TGCGCCAGCAGCCCCCAGGGGGGAGGCGGGGAGCTGTTTTTT.

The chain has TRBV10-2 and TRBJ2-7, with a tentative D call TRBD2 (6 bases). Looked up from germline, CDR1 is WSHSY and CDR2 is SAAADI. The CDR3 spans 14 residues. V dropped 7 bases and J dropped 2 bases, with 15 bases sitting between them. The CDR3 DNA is TGCGCCAGCACCGAGCTAGCGAAGCCCTACGAGCAGTACTTC. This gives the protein CASTELAKPYEQYF.

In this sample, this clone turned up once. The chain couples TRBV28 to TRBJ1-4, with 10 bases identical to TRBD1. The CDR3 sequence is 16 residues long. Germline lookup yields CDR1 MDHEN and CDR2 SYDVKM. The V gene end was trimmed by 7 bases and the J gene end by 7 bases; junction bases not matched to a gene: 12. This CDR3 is CASISGTGTGAEKLFF. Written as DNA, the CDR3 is TGTGCCAGCATCTCGGGTACCGGGACAGGGGCTGAAAAACTGTTTTTT.

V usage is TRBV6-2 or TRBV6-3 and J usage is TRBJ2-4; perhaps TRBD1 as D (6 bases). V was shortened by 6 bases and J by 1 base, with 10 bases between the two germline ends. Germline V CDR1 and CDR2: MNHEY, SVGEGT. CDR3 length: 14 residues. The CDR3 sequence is CASRPTGAKNIQYF. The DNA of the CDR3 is TGTGCCAGCAGGCCTACAGGGGCCAAAAACATTCAGTACTTC.

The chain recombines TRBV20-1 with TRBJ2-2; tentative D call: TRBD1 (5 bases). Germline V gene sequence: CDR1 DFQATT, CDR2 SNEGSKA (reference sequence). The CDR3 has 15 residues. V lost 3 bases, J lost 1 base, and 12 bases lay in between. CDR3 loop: CSASLGQLNTGELFF. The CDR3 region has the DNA TGCAGTGCTAGTTTGGGGCAATTGAACACCGGGGAGCTGTTTTTT.

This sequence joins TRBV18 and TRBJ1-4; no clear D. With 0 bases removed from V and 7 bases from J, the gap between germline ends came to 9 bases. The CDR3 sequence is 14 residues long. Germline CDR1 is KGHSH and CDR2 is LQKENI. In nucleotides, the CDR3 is TGTGCCAGCTCACCACCCTCTGATAGTGAAAAACTGTTTTTT. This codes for CASSPPSDSEKLFF.

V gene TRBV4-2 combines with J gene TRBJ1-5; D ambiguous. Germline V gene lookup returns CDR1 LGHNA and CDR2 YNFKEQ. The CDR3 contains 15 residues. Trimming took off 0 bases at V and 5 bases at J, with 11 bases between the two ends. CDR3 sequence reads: CASSQDWQVDQPQHF. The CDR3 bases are TGTGCCAGCAGCCAAGACTGGCAGGTAGATCAGCCCCAGCATTTT.

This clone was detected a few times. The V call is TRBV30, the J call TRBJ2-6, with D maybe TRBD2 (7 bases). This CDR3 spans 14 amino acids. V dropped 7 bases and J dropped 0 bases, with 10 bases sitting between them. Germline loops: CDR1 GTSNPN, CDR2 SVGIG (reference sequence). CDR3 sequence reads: CASGGHSGANVLTF. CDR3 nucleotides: TGTGCCTCCGGGGGGCACTCTGGGGCCAACGTCCTGACTTTC.

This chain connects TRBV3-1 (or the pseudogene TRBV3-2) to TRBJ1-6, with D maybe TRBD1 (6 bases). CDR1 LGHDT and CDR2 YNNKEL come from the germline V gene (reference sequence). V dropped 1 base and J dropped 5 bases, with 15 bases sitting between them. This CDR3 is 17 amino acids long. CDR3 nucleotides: TGTGCCAGCAGCCAAGGGACAGCCACCTGGGATAATTCACCCCTCCACTTT. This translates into CASSQGTATWDNSPLHF.

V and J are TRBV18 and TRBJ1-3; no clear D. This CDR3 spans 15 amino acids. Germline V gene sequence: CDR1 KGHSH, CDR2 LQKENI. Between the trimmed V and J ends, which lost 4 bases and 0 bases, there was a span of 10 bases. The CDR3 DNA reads TGTGCCAGCTCACGGAACAGCCGCTCTGGAAACACCATATATTTT. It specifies CASSRNSRSGNTIYF.

The CDR3 region is CASSLRGQNYEQYF. CDR3 DNA: TGTGCCAGCAGTTTACGGGGACAAAACTACGAGCAGTACTTC. The chain links TRBV28 to TRBJ2-7; TRBD1 might be the D (6 bases). This CDR3 contains 14 residues. Germline CDR1 reads MDHEN; CDR2 reads SYDVKM. The V and J ends lost 2 bases and 3 bases respectively, with 11 bases between them.

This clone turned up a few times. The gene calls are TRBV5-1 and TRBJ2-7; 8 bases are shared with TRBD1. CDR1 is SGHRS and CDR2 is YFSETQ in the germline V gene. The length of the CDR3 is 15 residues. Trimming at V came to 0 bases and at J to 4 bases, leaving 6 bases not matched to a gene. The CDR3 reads CASSLGQGWVYEQYF. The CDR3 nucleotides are TGCGCCAGCAGCTTGGGACAGGGGTGGGTTTACGAGCAGTACTTC.

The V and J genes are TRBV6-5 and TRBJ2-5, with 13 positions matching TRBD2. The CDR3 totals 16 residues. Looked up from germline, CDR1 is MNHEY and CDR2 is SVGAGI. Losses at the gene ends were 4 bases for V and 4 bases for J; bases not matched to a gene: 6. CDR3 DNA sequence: TGTGCCAGCAGTTCGACTAGCGGGGGGCCGGGAGAGACCCAGTACTTC. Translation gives CASSSTSGGPGETQYF.

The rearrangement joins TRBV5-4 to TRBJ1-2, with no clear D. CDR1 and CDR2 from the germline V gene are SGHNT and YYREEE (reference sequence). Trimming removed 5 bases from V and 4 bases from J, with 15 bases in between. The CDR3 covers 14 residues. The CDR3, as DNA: TGTGCCAGCAGTTTCGAGGTGGGTCGCTATGGCTACACCTTC. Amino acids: CASSFEVGRYGYTF.

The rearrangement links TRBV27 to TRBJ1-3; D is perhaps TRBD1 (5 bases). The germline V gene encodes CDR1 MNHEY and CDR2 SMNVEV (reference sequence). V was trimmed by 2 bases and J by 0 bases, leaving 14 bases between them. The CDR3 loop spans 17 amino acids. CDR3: CASSLRTLTASGNTIYF. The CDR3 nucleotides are TGTGCCAGCAGTTTAAGAACTTTGACAGCCTCTGGAAACACCATATATTTT.

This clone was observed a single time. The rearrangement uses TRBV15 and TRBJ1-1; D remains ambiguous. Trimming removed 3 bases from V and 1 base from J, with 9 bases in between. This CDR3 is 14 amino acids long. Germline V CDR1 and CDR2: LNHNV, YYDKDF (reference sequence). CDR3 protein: CATSRTLENTEAFF. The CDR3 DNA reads TGTGCCACCAGCAGGACCCTAGAGAACACTGAAGCTTTCTTT.

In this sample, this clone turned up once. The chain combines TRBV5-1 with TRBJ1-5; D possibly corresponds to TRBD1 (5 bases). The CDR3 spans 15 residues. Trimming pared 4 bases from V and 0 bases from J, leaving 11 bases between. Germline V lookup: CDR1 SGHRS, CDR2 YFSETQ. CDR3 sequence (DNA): TGCGCCAGCAGCCTCGACAGCTTTAGCAATCAGCCCCAGCATTTT. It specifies CASSLDSFSNQPQHF.

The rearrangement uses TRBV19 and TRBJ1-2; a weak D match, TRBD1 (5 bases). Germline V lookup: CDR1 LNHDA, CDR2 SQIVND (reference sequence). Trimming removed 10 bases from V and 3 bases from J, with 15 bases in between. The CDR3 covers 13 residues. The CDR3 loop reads CATGSRGDYGYTF. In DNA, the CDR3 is TGTGCCACGGGGTCCCGGGGGGACTATGGCTACACCTTC.

CDR3 bases: TGTGCCAGCCACCCCGGGGGGAGCTGGAGCACAGATACGCAGTATTTT. Its translation: CASHPGGSWSTDTQYF. The J gene is TRBJ2-3, the V gene TRBV28; TRBD2 aligns across 7 bases. Germline lookup yields CDR1 MDHEN and CDR2 SYDVKM. The length of the CDR3 is 16 residues. The ends lost 8 bases at V and 0 bases at J; junction bases unmatched: 11. Full variable domain (remainder filled in from reference TRBV28 and TRBJ2-3): DVKVTQSSRYLVKRTGEKVFLECVQDMDHENMFWYRQDPGLGLRLIYFSYDVKMKEKGDIPEGYSVSREKKERFSLILESASTNQTSMYLCASHPGGSWSTDTQYFGPGTRLTVL.

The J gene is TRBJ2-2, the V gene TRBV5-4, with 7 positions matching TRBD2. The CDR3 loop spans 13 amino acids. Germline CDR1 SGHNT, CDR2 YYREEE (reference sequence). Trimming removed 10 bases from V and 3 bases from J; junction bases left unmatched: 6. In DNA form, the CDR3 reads TGTGCCGGGGGGGGTAAGGACACCGGGGAGCTGTTTTTT. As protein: CAGGGKDTGELFF. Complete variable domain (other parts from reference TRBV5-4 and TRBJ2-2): ETGVTQSPTHLIKTRGQQVTLRCSSQSGHNTVSWYQQALGQGPQFIFQYYREEENGRGNFPPRFSGLQFPNYSSELNVNALELDDSALYLCAGGGKDTGELFFGEGSRLTVL.

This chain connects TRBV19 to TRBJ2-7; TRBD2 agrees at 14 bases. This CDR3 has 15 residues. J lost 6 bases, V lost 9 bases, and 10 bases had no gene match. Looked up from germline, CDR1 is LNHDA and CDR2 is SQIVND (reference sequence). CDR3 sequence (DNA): TGTGCCAGCTCGGGACTAGCGGGAGCTATGGGCGAGCAGTACTTC. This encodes CASSGLAGAMGEQYF.

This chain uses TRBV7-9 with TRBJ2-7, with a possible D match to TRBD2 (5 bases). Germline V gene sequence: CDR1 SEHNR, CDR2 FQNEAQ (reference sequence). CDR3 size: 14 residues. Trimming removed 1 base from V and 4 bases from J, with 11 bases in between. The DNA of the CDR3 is TGTGCCAGCAGCTTAGTTAGCGCGTCTTACGAGCAGTACTTC. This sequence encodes CASSLVSASYEQYF.

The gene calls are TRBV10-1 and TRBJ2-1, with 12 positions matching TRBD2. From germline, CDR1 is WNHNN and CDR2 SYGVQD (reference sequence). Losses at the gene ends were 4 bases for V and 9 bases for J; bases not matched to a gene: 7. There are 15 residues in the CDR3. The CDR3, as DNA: TGCGCCAGCAGTGCCACTCTGACTAGCGGGAGTGAGCAGTTCTTC. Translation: CASSATLTSGSEQFF.